This T cell receptor (beta chain) was observed in a study of blood T cells in healthy people across ages. Study-level results: A strong correlation between TCR beta diversity and naive T cell percentage was seen. Lack of knowledge of donor CMV status possibly confounded expanded clonotype changes.

Alongside a J-beta primer mix, a sample-barcoded 5' primer served in a second PCR lasting roughly 6 to 12 cycles. A single record per CDR3 protein comes from TCRdb applying MiXCR to the 5' RACE reads. The sample records 1.5 million or so distinct CDR3 sequences, 35% to 45% being singletons. This clonotype was observed a few times. The antigen remains undetermined. V shed 2 bases, J shed 2 bases, and the junction held 3 bases outside the gene matches. In germline, CDR1 is MDHEN, CDR2 SYDVKM. The CDR3 spans 14 residues. The chain recombines TRBV28 with TRBJ2-7, with 7 bases matching TRBD1. The sequence was obtained from a woman aged 18-29 years in good health. What was sequenced was blood. CDR3 DNA: TGTGCCAGCAGTTTAAACAGGGGAACCTACGAGCAGTACTTC. Translation gives CASSLNRGTYEQYF.